This T cell receptor beta chain was recorded in a study of molecular identifiers for immune sequencing clone quantification (dated by TCRdb to the late 2010s). As for the study more broadly: For a replicate experiment, RNA from around 20,000 or 99,000 naive CD8 T cells was divided into five aliquots, of which four were sequenced. This methods study used CD8 T cells to benchmark TCR RNA copy counting and molecular-identifier clustering-based TCR repertoire sequencing (MIDCIRS).

Taken from the germline V gene, the CDR1 and CDR2 loops are ENHRY and SYGVKD. Including the terminal cysteine and phenylalanine, the CDR3 comprises 15 residues. The entry retains the CDR3 DNA only, 45 bases that are in frame from base 1. V is reduced by 3 bases and J by 5 bases, leaving a spacing of 16 bases between them. Library method: PCR. The sequencer listed for this sample is NextSeq 500. Bulk TCR libraries were prepared as previously described, using TCR primers listed in Table S5. The Qiagen AllPrep DNA/RNA kit was used to purify total RNA. Before any analysis, reads coming from multiple sequencing runs of the same library were combined into one pool. As for the original processing: Reads were retained only if an exact TCR constant sequence was present, and the retained reads were trimmed to 150 nt and grouped according to their 12-nt molecular barcodes. Reads within each barcode group were sub-clustered using a 15% Levenshtein threshold, and quality-weighted consensus sequences were constructed for each RNA molecule. Non-functional sequences were filtered out, along with any lower-count sequence sitting one edit away from another sequence. Barcode sub-clusters with fewer than 20% of the maximum read count were removed, based on fitting two negative binomial distributions. TCRdb took the public reads, trimmed them with fastp at Q25, ran MiXCR for clone calling and kept in-frame beta chains. Entries are consolidated by CDR3 protein sequence, retaining the most common genes and DNA. The V and J calls and clone size come from TCRdb's table, not from the authors' own analysis. The sample table holds about 500,000 distinct CDR3 sequences, of which roughly 26% were seen once. Roughly 0.79% of the sample is held by the ten biggest clonotypes.

Libraries of naive CD8 T cells were built from about 20,000 to 1,000,000 sorted cells, with 10%, 30% or 50% of the purified RNA used. Naive CD8 T cells, defined as CD8+CD4-CCR7+CD45RA+, were FACS-sorted into RLT Plus buffer on a BD FACSAria II. Detection sensitivity was tested by spiking Jurkat RNA equal to about 10 TCR copies' worth into samples containing roughly 17,000-1,000,000 naive CD8 T cells. CD8 T cells were enriched using RosetteSep CD8+ T Cell Enrichment Cocktail and Ficoll-Paque, and the enriched cells then underwent ACK red cell lysis. General conclusions and limits of the study: Spiked-in Jurkat TCR RNA equivalent to a single cell was reported to be detectable even among fewer than 1.2 million naive CD8 T cells. In CMV-specific effector cells, clones with more than 20 RNA copies accounted for over 97% of molecules, whereas in naive cells such clones accounted for under 1%. Modeling indicated about three TCR RNA copies recovered per cell, compared with 7.5 to 10 by digital PCR, which implies a capture efficiency of around 30%. Identical TCR molecules sharing a barcode could cause highly expanded clone sizes to be underestimated. The naive libraries included spiked-in Jurkat TCR RNA (roughly ten copies' worth), and this Jurkat TCR RNA is not part of the donor repertoire. When barcode sub-clustering was left out, chimeric consensus sequences inflated TCR diversity, with chimeras reaching as high as 47%.

There are many counts of this clonotype. Its antigen specificity is not known. No base quality information exists; no much larger clone differs at one position. Sequenced input: naive CD8+ T cells from blood, with Jurkat cell RNA spiked in. Per the publication, the cell subset or site label means: FACS-sorted CD8+CD4-CCR7+CD45RA+ naive T cells. The V gene is TRBV10-3 and the J gene is TRBJ1-1; the D segment could be TRBD1, given 6 matching bases. The TCR sequence derives from a human donor in good health. Some libraries in this study had Jurkat cell RNA spiked in. The CDR3 amino acid sequence is: CAISDPGQPGTEAFF. The DNA reads TGTGCCATCAGTGACCCAGGACAGCCAGGGACTGAAGCTTTCTTT.